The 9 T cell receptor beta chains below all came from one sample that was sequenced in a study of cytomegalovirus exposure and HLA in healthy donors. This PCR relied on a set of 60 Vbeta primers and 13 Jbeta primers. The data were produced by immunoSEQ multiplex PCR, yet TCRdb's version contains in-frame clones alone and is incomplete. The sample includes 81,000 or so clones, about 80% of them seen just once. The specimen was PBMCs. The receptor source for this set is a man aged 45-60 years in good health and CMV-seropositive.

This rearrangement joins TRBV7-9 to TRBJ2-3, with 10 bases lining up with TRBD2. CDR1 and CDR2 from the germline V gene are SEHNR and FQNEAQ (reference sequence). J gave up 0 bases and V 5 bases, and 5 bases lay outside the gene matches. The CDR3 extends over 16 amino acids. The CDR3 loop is CASSPGLAFSTDTQYF. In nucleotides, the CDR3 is TGTGCCAGCAGCCCGGGACTAGCGTTCAGCACAGATACGCAGTATTTT.

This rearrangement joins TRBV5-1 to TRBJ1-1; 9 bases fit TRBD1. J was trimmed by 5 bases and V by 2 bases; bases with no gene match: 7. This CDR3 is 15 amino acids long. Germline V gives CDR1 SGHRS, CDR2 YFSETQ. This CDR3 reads CASSLQGASGTEAFF. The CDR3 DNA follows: TGCGCCAGCAGCTTACAGGGGGCATCGGGGACTGAAGCTTTCTTT. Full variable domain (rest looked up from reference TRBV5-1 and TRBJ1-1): KAGVTQTPRYLIKTRGQQVTLSCSPISGHRSVSWYQQTPGQGLQFLFEYFSETQRNKGNFPGRFSGRQFSNSRSEMNVSTLELGDSALYLCASSLQGASGTEAFFGQGTRLTVV.

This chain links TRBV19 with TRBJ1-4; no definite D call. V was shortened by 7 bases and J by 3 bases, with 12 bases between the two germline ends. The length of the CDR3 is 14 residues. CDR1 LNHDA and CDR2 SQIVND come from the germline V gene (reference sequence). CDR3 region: CASIGQRSNEKLFF. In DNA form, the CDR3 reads TGTGCCAGTATAGGGCAGCGGTCTAATGAAAAACTGTTTTTT. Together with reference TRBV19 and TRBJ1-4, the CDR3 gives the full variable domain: DGGITQSPKYLFRKEGQNVTLSCEQNLNHDAMYWYRQDPGQGLRLIYYSQIVNDFQKGDIAEGYSVSREKKESFPLTVTSAQKNPTAFYLCASIGQRSNEKLFFGSGTQLSVL.

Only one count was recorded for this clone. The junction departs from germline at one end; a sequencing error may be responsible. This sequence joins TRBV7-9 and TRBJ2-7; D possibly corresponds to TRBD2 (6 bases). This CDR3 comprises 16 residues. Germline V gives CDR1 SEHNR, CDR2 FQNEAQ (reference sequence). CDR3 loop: CSSSLFPGLRAYEQYF. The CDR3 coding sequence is TGTTCCAGCAGCCTTTTCCCGGGACTCCGCGCCTACGAGCAGTACTTC. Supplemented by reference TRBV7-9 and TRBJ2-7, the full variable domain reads DTGVSQNPRHKITKRGQNVTFRCDPISEHNRLYWYRQTLGQGPEFLTYFQNEAQLEKSRLLSDRFSAERPKGSFSTLEIQRTEQGDSAMYLCSSSLFPGLRAYEQYFGPGTRLTVT.

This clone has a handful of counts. The CDR3 is CASSSPRGADEAFF. The CDR3 DNA sequence: TGTGCCAGCAGCTCACCCCGGGGGGCAGATGAAGCTTTCTTT. The V call is TRBV11-3, the J call TRBJ1-1, with D perhaps matching TRBD1 (6 bases). Germline CDR1 SGHNT, CDR2 YENEEA. V gave up 4 bases and J gave up 7 bases, with 16 bases separating them. The CDR3 is 14 amino acids.

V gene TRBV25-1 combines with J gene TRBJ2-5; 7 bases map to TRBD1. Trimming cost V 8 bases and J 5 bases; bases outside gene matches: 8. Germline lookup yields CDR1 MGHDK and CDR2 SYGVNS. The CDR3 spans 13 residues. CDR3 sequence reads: CASARGREETQYF. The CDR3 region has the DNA TGTGCCAGCGCTAGGGGGCGAGAGGAGACCCAGTACTTC. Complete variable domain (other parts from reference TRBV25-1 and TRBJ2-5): EADIYQTPRYLVIGTGKKITLECSQTMGHDKMYWYQQDPGMELHLIHYSYGVNSTEKGDLSSESTVSRIRTEHFPLTLESARPSHTSQYLCASARGREETQYFGPGTRLLVL.

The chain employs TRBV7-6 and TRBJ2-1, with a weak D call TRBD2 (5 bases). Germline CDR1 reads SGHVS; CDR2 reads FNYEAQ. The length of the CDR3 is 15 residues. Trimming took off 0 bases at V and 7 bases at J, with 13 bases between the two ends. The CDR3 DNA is TGTGCCAGCAGCTTAGCGTCCGTAGCGAGTAATGAGCAGTTCTTC. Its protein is CASSLASVASNEQFF.

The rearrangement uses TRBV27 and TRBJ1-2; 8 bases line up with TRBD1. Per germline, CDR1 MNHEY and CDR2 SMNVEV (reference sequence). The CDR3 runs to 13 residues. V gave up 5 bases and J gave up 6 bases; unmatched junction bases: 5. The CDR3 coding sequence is TGTGCCAGCAGTCCCGGGACAGGTCATGGCTACACCTTC. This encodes CASSPGTGHGYTF.

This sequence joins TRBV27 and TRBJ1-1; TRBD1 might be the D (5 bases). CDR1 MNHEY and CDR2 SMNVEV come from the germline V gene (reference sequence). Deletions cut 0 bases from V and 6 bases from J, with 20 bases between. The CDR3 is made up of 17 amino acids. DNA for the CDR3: TGTGCCAGCAGTTTATCGGGTTGGGGGGGAGGGGACGCTGAAGCTTTCTTT. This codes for CASSLSGWGGGDAEAFF.